This T cell receptor beta chain came from a study of control samples from healthy donors and cancer patients. The assay was immunoSEQ multiplex PCR, and TCRdb's table has in-frame clones only and misses some. The repertoire holds around 170,000 clones, approximately 90% seen once, with 0.65% to 0.75% in the top ten. The material sequenced was blood. The clonotype comes from a woman aged 25 to 39 in good health.

CDR3 residues: CATSRGRDDYEQYF. For the CDR3, the DNA is TGTGCCACCAGCAGGGGCCGGGACGACTACGAGCAGTACTTC. The J gene is TRBJ2-7, the V gene TRBV15; either TRBD1 or TRBD2 may fit D (5 bases each). Trimming took off 3 bases at V and 3 bases at J, with 12 bases between the two ends. CDR1 LNHNV and CDR2 YYDKDF come from the germline V gene (reference sequence). The CDR3 consists of 14 residues.